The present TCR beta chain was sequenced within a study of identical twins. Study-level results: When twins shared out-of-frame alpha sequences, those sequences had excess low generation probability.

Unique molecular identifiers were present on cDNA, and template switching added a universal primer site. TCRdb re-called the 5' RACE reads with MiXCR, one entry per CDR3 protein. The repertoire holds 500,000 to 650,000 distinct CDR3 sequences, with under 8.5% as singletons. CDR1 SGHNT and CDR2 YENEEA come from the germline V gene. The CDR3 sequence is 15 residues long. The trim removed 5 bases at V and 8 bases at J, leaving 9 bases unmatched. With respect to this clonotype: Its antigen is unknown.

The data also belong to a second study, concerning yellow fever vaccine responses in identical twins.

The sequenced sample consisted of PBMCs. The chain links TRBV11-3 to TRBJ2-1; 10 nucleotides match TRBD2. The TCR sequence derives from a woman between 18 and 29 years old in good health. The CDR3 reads CASSKTSGIAYEQFF. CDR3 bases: TGTGCCAGCAGCAAAACTAGCGGGATTGCCTATGAGCAGTTCTTC.